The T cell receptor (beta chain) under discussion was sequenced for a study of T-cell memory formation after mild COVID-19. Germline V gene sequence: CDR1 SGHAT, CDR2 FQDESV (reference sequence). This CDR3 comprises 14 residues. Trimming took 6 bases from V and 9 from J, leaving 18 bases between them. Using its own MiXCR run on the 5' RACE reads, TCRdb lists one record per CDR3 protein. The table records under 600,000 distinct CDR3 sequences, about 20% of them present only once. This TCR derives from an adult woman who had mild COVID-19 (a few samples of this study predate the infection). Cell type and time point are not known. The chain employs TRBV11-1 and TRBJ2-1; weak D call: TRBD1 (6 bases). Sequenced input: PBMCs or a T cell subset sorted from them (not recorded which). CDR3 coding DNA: TGTGCCAGCAGAACCGCCAGGGGTCAGGGTGAGCAGTTCTTC. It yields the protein CASRTARGQGEQFF.